Below are 24 T cell receptor beta chains sequenced from a single sample in a study (dated by TCRdb to between 2021 and 2024). Library preparation used the immunoSEQ multiplex PCR assay. Imported from immuneACCESS, the table was reduced by TCRdb to in-frame sequences with V and J called. These copies leave out some clones; in studies compared against another copy, an unresolved V gene accounts for under half, and the cause of the remainder is not known. In all, the sample holds 45,000 to 55,000 clones, and 93% of those were seen once. Over 8.5% of the sample goes to the ten largest clones. Sequenced: PBMCs. The receptor source for this set is a man aged 35 to 55 with rheumatoid arthritis.

This CDR3 is CASSLSGSASYEQYF. CDR3 sequence (DNA): TGTGCCAGCAGCCTCTCCGGCAGCGCGTCCTACGAGCAGTACTTC. This chain links TRBV7-8 with TRBJ2-7; no clear D. The CDR3 consists of 15 residues. V shed 5 bases and J shed 1 base, with 15 bases lying between them. CDR1 and CDR2 (germline): SGHVS, FQNEAQ. Combining the CDR3 with reference TRBV7-8 and TRBJ2-7 gives the whole variable domain GAGVSQSPRYKVAKRGQDVALRCDPISGHVSLFWYQQALGQGPEFLTYFQNEAQLDKSGLPSDRFFAERPEGSVSTLKIQRTQQEDSAVYLCASSLSGSASYEQYFGPGTRLTVT.

This chain joins TRBV19 and TRBJ1-1; possibly TRBD1 for D (5 bases). The germline V gene encodes CDR1 LNHDA and CDR2 SQIVND (reference sequence). There are 15 residues in the CDR3. V was shortened by 3 bases and J by 1 base, with 12 bases between the two germline ends. The CDR3: CASSILLGTNTEAFF. The CDR3, as DNA: TGTGCCAGTAGTATTCTTCTCGGGACGAACACTGAAGCTTTCTTT.

The chain combines TRBV27 with TRBJ1-5, with no clear D. The CDR3 covers 14 residues. Trimming cost V 6 bases and J 4 bases, with 13 bases left between them. Germline CDR1 and CDR2: MNHEY and SMNVEV (reference sequence). The CDR3 loop reads CASSPGPMNQPQHF. For the CDR3, the DNA is TGTGCCAGCAGCCCAGGACCGATGAATCAGCCCCAGCATTTT.

This clone was seen just once. The genes are TRBV5-1 and TRBJ2-1; 8 bases are a match to TRBD2. The CDR3 contains 15 residues. The V gene end was trimmed by 6 bases and the J gene end by 0 bases; junction bases not matched to a gene: 5. The V gene's germline CDR1 is SGHRS and CDR2 YFSETQ. The CDR3 spells CASTGSGSSYNEQFF. CDR3 DNA: TGCGCCAGCACCGGAAGCGGGAGCTCCTACAATGAGCAGTTCTTC.

The chain links TRBV12-3 or TRBV12-4 to TRBJ2-1; D not resolved. This CDR3 is 11 amino acids long. V lost 8 bases and J lost 10, with 12 bases in between. CDR3 sequence (DNA): TGTGCCAGCTCCTTAGCTGAGGAGCAGTTCTTC. Encoded protein: CASSLAEEQFF.

V and J are TRBV29-1 and TRBJ2-7; 7 positions agree with TRBD2. The CDR3 loop spans 13 amino acids. Trimming at V came to 5 bases and at J to 4 bases, leaving 8 bases not matched to a gene. CDR1 SQVTM and CDR2 ANQGSEA come from the germline V gene. The CDR3 region has the DNA TGCAGCGTTAATGACTTGGGGGGGTACGAGCAGTACTTC. As protein: CSVNDLGGYEQYF.

The chain uses TRBV7-9 and TRBJ1-1; 7 bases are a match to TRBD1. Unmatched junction bases numbered 6, after V lost 8 bases and J lost 0 bases. Per the germline V gene, CDR1 is SEHNR and CDR2 is FQNEAQ (reference sequence). The CDR3 contains 14 residues. For the CDR3, the DNA is TGTGCCAGCCAACGCGGGACAGTGAACACTGAAGCTTTCTTT. Translating it yields CASQRGTVNTEAFF.

The rearrangement joins TRBV14 to TRBJ2-7, with D perhaps TRBD1 (5 bases). This CDR3 has 14 residues. Germline assignment: CDR1 SGHDN and CDR2 FVKESK. V lost 1 base and J 1 base, leaving 8 bases between the germline ends. The CDR3 bases are TGTGCCAGCAGCCAAGGCCGACAGTCCTACGAGCAGTACTTC. Its protein is CASSQGRQSYEQYF.

Relative to its sample, this clone is medium-sized. This rearrangement joins TRBV7-9 to TRBJ1-2; 7 positions match TRBD1. Germline V CDR1 and CDR2: SEHNR, FQNEAQ (reference sequence). V lost 6 bases, J lost 9 bases, and 16 bases stayed unmatched. The CDR3 has 15 amino acids. DNA for the CDR3: TGTGCCAGCAGGGCCCCTCTTGAAAACAGGGGTTGCTACACCTTC. This translates into CASRAPLENRGCYTF.

The chain joins TRBV27 to TRBJ2-7; 7 bases are a match to TRBD1. V was pared by 5 bases and J by 7 bases, with 11 bases of the junction left unmatched. Germline lookup yields CDR1 MNHEY and CDR2 SMNVEV (reference sequence). This CDR3 has 14 residues. For the CDR3, the DNA is TGTGCCAGCAGTCTGAGGGACAGTTTCGAAGAGCAGTACTTC. This encodes CASSLRDSFEEQYF.

Only one count was recorded for this clone. The chain links TRBV28 to TRBJ2-1; D may be TRBD1 or TRBD2 (5 bases each). Per germline, CDR1 MDHEN and CDR2 SYDVKM. There are 14 residues in the CDR3. With 2 bases removed from V and 4 bases from J, the gap between germline ends came to 9 bases. CDR3 amino acids: CASSLGGIYNEQFF. The CDR3 nucleotides are TGTGCCAGCAGTTTAGGGGGTATTTACAATGAGCAGTTCTTC. The complete variable domain, with remaining parts taken from reference TRBV28 and TRBJ2-1, reads DVKVTQSSRYLVKRTGEKVFLECVQDMDHENMFWYRQDPGLGLRLIYFSYDVKMKEKGDIPEGYSVSREKKERFSLILESASTNQTSMYLCASSLGGIYNEQFFGPGTRLTVL.

The chain combines TRBV19 with TRBJ2-5; D not resolved. Germline CDR1 reads LNHDA; CDR2 reads SQIVND (reference sequence). Between the trimmed V and J ends, which lost 4 bases and 2 bases, there was a span of 11 bases. This CDR3 is built from 14 residues. CDR3 residues: CASSKVAGQETQYF. The CDR3 DNA reads TGTGCCAGTAGTAAGGTGGCAGGTCAAGAGACCCAGTACTTC. The entire variable domain, with the rest obtained from reference TRBV19 and TRBJ2-5, is as follows: DGGITQSPKYLFRKEGQNVTLSCEQNLNHDAMYWYRQDPGQGLRLIYYSQIVNDFQKGDIAEGYSVSREKKESFPLTVTSAQKNPTAFYLCASSKVAGQETQYFGPGTRLLVL.

V is TRBV7-2 and J is TRBJ2-5; the match to TRBD1 covers 8 bases. The CDR3 runs 13 residues. Germline assignment: CDR1 SGHTA and CDR2 FQGNSA. Trimming took 5 bases from V and 5 from J; bases not matched to a gene: 4. In DNA, the CDR3 is TGTGCCAGCAGCCGGGACAGGCGGGAGACCCAGTACTTC. Translation gives CASSRDRRETQYF.

The gene calls are TRBV5-1 and TRBJ1-4; D is perhaps TRBD1 (5 bases). V lost 3 bases and J lost 7, with 13 bases in between. Germline V gene data show CDR1 as SGHRS and CDR2 as YFSETQ. The CDR3 length is 14 residues. CDR3 residues: CASSWSGGSEKLFF. The CDR3, as DNA: TGCGCCAGCAGCTGGTCGGGGGGTTCTGAAAAACTGTTTTTT. Variable domain in full (rest from reference TRBV5-1 and TRBJ1-4): KAGVTQTPRYLIKTRGQQVTLSCSPISGHRSVSWYQQTPGQGLQFLFEYFSETQRNKGNFPGRFSGRQFSNSRSEMNVSTLELGDSALYLCASSWSGGSEKLFFGSGTQLSVL.

In this sample, this clone turned up a few times. The chain is built from TRBV2 and TRBJ2-4; 11 nucleotides align to TRBD1. V was clipped by 6 bases and J by 1 base; unmatched bases: 8. The V gene's germline CDR1 is SNHLY and CDR2 FYNNEI. This CDR3 is 17 amino acids long. For the CDR3, the DNA is TGTGCCAGCAGGGACAGGGGGCTGGAGGTCGCCAAAAACATTCAGTACTTC. Translation gives CASRDRGLEVAKNIQYF.

This rearrangement joins TRBV7-8 to TRBJ1-1, with a weak D call TRBD1 (5 bases). The CDR3 sequence is 14 residues long. CDR1 SGHVS and CDR2 FQNEAQ come from the germline V gene. V lost 1 base, J lost 1 base, and 7 bases lay in between. The CDR3 is CASSLVGGNTEAFF. The CDR3 region has the DNA TGTGCCAGCAGCTTAGTCGGGGGGAACACTGAAGCTTTCTTT. Combining the CDR3 with reference TRBV7-8 and TRBJ1-1 gives the whole variable domain GAGVSQSPRYKVAKRGQDVALRCDPISGHVSLFWYQQALGQGPEFLTYFQNEAQLDKSGLPSDRFFAERPEGSVSTLKIQRTQQEDSAVYLCASSLVGGNTEAFFGQGTRLTVV.

This chain links TRBV28 with TRBJ1-3; TRBD1 is a possible D gene (5 bases). Trimming removed 5 bases from V and 4 bases from J, with 12 bases in between. The CDR3 covers 14 residues. The germline gives CDR1 MDHEN, CDR2 SYDVKM. CDR3 DNA: TGTGCCAGCAGTCAGACCGGGACGGGAAACACCATATATTTT. As protein: CASSQTGTGNTIYF.

This clone was observed a single time. This chain uses TRBV30 with TRBJ1-1; 7 bases agree with TRBD1. The ends lost 2 bases at V and 6 bases at J; junction bases unmatched: 12. The CDR3 sequence is 15 residues long. Germline V CDR1 and CDR2: GTSNPN, SVGIG (reference sequence). Here the CDR3 DNA reads TGTGCCTGGAGTTATTTAGGGCAGGGGGTATCTGAAGCTTTCTTT. Translated, it gives CAWSYLGQGVSEAFF.

This rearrangement joins TRBV28 to TRBJ2-3; TRBD2 matches at 10 bases. This CDR3 has 14 residues. From germline, CDR1 is MDHEN and CDR2 SYDVKM. Trimming removed 5 bases from V and 5 bases from J; junction bases left unmatched: 4. CDR3 region: CASSRAGGGDTQYF. The CDR3 coding sequence is TGTGCCAGCAGTCGAGCGGGAGGGGGAGATACGCAGTATTTT.

This rearrangement joins TRBV6-1 to TRBJ1-3; no firm D call. CDR3 size: 16 residues. The germline V gene encodes CDR1 MNHNS and CDR2 SASEGT. V was clipped by 3 bases and J by 0 bases, with 12 bases between them. In DNA form, the CDR3 reads TGTGCCAGCAGTGAGTTACCAGGCCACTCTGGAAACACCATATATTTT. Translated: CASSELPGHSGNTIYF.

The rearrangement links TRBV2 to TRBJ1-3, with D perhaps TRBD1 (6 bases). The ends were cut back, 4 bases at V and 0 bases at J, with 10 bases in the middle. CDR1 SNHLY and CDR2 FYNNEI come from the germline V gene. The CDR3 extends over 15 amino acids. The CDR3 is CASSVSRGSGNTIYF. The CDR3 DNA sequence: TGTGCCAGCAGTGTGAGCAGGGGCTCTGGAAACACCATATATTTT.

The rearrangement links TRBV5-1 to TRBJ2-2, with D perhaps being TRBD1 or TRBD2 (5 bases each). V was trimmed by 4 bases and J by 0 bases, leaving 10 bases between them. CDR1 is SGHRS and CDR2 is YFSETQ in the germline V gene. The CDR3 length is 15 residues. The CDR3 here is CASSPGRTNTGELFF. The CDR3 DNA reads as TGCGCCAGCAGCCCGGGACGTACGAACACCGGGGAGCTGTTTTTT.

As DNA, the CDR3 is TGTGCCAGCAGCTTAACGGGGCATGGCTACACCTTC. Amino acid sequence: CASSLTGHGYTF. The chain couples TRBV7-3 to TRBJ1-2, with a tentative D call TRBD1 (5 bases). The CDR3 length is 12 residues. Trimming took off 0 bases at V and 6 bases at J, with 5 bases between the two ends. The germline V gene has CDR1 SGHTA and CDR2 FQGTGA.

The chain combines TRBV29-1 with TRBJ2-5, with 9 bases lining up with TRBD1. The CDR3 runs 12 residues. The V and J ends lost 6 bases and 5 bases, in that order; junction bases with no gene match: 4. The germline gives CDR1 SQVTM, CDR2 ANQGSEA. The CDR3 nucleotides are TGCAGCGTGTGGACAGGGGACGAGACCCAGTACTTC. It encodes CSVWTGDETQYF.